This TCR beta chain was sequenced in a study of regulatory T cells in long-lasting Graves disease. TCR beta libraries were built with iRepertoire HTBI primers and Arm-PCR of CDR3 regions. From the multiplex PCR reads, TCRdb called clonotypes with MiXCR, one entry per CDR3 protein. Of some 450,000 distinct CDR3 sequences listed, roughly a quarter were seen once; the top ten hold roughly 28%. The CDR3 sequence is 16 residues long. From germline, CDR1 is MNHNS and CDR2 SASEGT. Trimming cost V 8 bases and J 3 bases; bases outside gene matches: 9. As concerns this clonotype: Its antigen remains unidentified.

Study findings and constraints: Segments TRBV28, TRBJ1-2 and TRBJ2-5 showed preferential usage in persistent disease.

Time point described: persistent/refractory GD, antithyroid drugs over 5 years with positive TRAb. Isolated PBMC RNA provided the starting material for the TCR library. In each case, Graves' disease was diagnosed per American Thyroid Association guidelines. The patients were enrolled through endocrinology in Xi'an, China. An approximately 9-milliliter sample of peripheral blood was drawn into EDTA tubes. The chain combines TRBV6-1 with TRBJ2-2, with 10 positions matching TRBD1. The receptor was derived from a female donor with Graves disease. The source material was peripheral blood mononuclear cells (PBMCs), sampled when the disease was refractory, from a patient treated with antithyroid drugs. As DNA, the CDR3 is TGTGCCAGCCGCAAGAAGACAGGGGGCGACACCGGGGAGCTGTTTTTT. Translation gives CASRKKTGGDTGELFF.